This T cell receptor beta chain was profiled in a study of lymphopenia after photon versus proton radiotherapy. Notes on this clone: Antigen specificity is unknown.

The table came from immunoSEQ multiplex PCR; TCRdb's copy has only in-frame clones and leaves some out. There are 25,000 to 35,000 clones in the sample; about 90% occur only once, and 6.8% lies in the top ten. The CDR3 spans 17 residues. With V trimmed by 0 bases and J by 5 bases, 6 bases remained unmatched. CDR1 is LNHNV, CDR2 YYDKDF, per germline (reference sequence). Study-level points and caveats: After the lymphocyte nadir, photon-treated repertoires showed oligoclonal expansion, especially of CD8+ Temra cells. Larger post-nadir TCR diversity loss correlated inversely with survival in deceased patients.

The chain employs TRBV15 and TRBJ2-1; TRBD2 aligns across 11 bases. This clonotype was obtained from a woman aged 45-65 years with pancreatic cancer. The sequences come from peripheral blood, collected from a patient treated with photon-based radiotherapy. Here the CDR3 reads CATSRDLAGGHHNEQFF. CDR3 bases: TGTGCCACCAGCAGAGATCTAGCGGGAGGTCACCACAATGAGCAGTTCTTC. Full variable domain (rest looked up from reference TRBV15 and TRBJ2-1): DAMVIQNPRYQVTQFGKPVTLSCSQTLNHNVMYWYQQKSSQAPKLLFHYYDKDFNNEADTPDNFQSRRPNTSFCFLDIRSPGLGDTAMYLCATSRDLAGGHHNEQFFGPGTRLTVL.